This T cell receptor beta chain stems from a study of neoadjuvant anti-PD-1 for oral cavity cancer (dated by TCRdb to the early 2020s). Study-wide context: Before undergoing curative-intent surgical resection, most patients got three to four biweekly nivolumab doses at 3 mg/kg. Patients who did not progress were given a fourth nivolumab dose at about day 43 and had definitive surgical resection on days 50-56. Under RECIST 1.1, a patient counted as a responder if showing complete response, partial response or stable disease, and as a non-responder if showing progression. A 33% response rate was observed in the parent correlative cohort, in which around 13 patients were included.

A note on this clone: The antigen it binds to is not known. Per-base quality was not reported, and no clone a single base away is much larger than it.

Reading the germline V gene gives CDR1 MNHNS and CDR2 SASEGT. A distance of 6 bases separates the germline ends of V and J, which lose 0 bases and 1 base respectively. From its cysteine to its phenylalanine, the CDR3 spans 14 amino acids. Only CDR3 DNA is held: 42 bases, read in frame from base 1. The time point label here, explained by the study, means: before neoadjuvant nivolumab. The patients had newly diagnosed stage II-IVA oral cavity squamous cell carcinoma and had not received any prior systemic or radiation treatment. The cohort was made up of patients with locally advanced, HPV-negative oral cavity squamous cell carcinoma. Peripheral blood mononuclear cells were analyzed directly, without maintenance or expansion in culture. The samples were obtained from a longitudinal correlative study of a single-arm phase II trial testing neoadjuvant nivolumab in oral cavity squamous cell carcinoma. Subject-matched pre- and post-treatment PBMCs and tumors from three responders and three non-responders underwent genomic DNA-based TCRbeta sequencing. Peripheral blood mononuclear cells were collected before nivolumab treatment and again after treatment, at the time of surgery. The Maxwell RSC DNA from Cells kit was used to isolate genomic DNA from PBMCs.

PBMC libraries used mostly 480 ng of input genomic DNA for deep sequencing, with six replicates per sample. The immunoSEQ hsTCRbeta kit was used to prepare TCRbeta libraries, following the manufacturer's instructions. Sequencing of the completed libraries took place using an Illumina NovaSeq 6000 S4 flow cell after they had been pooled to 3 nM. On the authors' methods: Raw data preprocessing and quality control were performed with the immunoSEQ Analyzer. The analysis was restricted to productive rearrangements, with each unique CDR3 amino acid sequence defining a clonotype. Repertoire clonality was estimated as the Gini-Simpson index, which was computed with the R package tcR. Student's t test was used to compare Gini indices, while Pearson correlation assessed associations with tumor size change. TCRdb limited this immuneACCESS table to in-frame rearrangements with V and J called. A share of clones is missing; checked studies link under half to unresolved V genes, and the rest is unexplained. The DNA gave D and trimming, while V, J and clone size come from that table. The sample table records approximately 13,000 clones; around two thirds of these occur just once. The ten largest clones add up to 2.4% of the sample.

Overall results and qualifications from the work: Higher pretreatment blood TCRbeta clonality and lower post-treatment tumor TCRbeta clonality were correlated with higher pretreatment blood Treg/Th17 ratios. Within PBMCs, T cell clonality (Gini index) was significantly higher in non-responders than responders after neoadjuvant nivolumab. The TCR analyses had only three patients in each response group, and the authors called for validation in larger cohorts.

This chain is built from TRBV6-1 and TRBJ1-2, with no reliable assignment of the D segment. This TCR was recovered from a person between 35 and 79 years old with oral cavity squamous cell carcinoma. Sequencing was performed on PBMCs, taken before nivolumab (anti-PD-1) treatment. The CDR3 protein is CASSEAADNYGYTF. The nucleotide sequence reads TGTGCCAGCAGTGAAGCGGCCGATAACTATGGCTACACCTTC.